This TCR beta chain was identified during a study of a mutant IDH1 vaccine in newly diagnosed glioma. Study-wide context: Patients got their first vaccination 4-6 weeks after radiotherapy alone, or with temozolomide cycles.

CDR3 length: 14 residues. V was trimmed by 1 base and J by 8 bases, leaving 14 bases between them. CDR1 is LGHNA and CDR2 is YNFKEQ in the germline V gene. As to time point: week 47, end of study. The content of each vaccine dose was 300 ug of mutant IDH1 20-mer peptide, and topical imiquimod accompanied it. Concerning this clone: Its antigen is unknown.

Clones were read by immunoSEQ multiplex PCR, and TCRdb kept only the in-frame ones, dropping some. The sample has approximately 50,000 clones; about four fifths are singletons. Specimen: PBMCs, collected from a glioma patient whose treatment included an IDH1 peptide vaccine. V usage is TRBV4-2 and J usage is TRBJ1-1; a possible D gene is TRBD1 (5 bases). The receptor comes from a woman aged 45-65 years with glioma. In DNA, the CDR3 is TGTGCCAGCAGCCAAGCCCCCAGCCAGGGAGAAGCTTTCTTT. Translation: CASSQAPSQGEAFF.